In its sample, the clone carrying this T cell receptor (beta chain) is medium-sized (0.01 to 0.1%). What it binds is unknown. This sample stems from a study of T cell responses to AZD1222 COVID-19 vaccine. The study's findings and limits: It was only a handful of AZD1222 recipients who were seropositive at baseline. Mostly white British, mostly female donors; authors suggested clonal diversity may be underestimated.

Some clones are missing from TCRdb's copy, which holds only in-frame ones; the method was immunoSEQ multiplex PCR. The table shows fewer than 70,000 clones, with approximately 90% occurring only once. There are 12 residues in the CDR3. V lost 4 bases and J 11 bases, leaving 12 bases between the germline ends. This sequence originates from an adult in good health. The chain combines TRBV12-3 or TRBV12-4 with TRBJ2-1; D is ambiguous. The sequencing used peripheral blood, collected on day 0 of AZD1222 vaccination. The CDR3 DNA is TGTGCCAGCAGTTGGTCCGAGACACAGCAGTTCTTC. Translation gives CASSWSETQQFF.